These 7 T cell receptor beta chains originate from one sample sequenced in a study of radiation and T cells in renal cell carcinoma. Time point specified: blood 2 weeks post-SBRT. Specified treatment: 15 Gy SBRT to primary tumor, nephrectomy 4 weeks later. Here immunoSEQ multiplex PCR was the method, and the copy in TCRdb shows in-frame clones only, minus some. The sample has some 70,000 clones; 82% are singletons. This specimen was blood, taken from a patient whose treatment included radiotherapy and nephrectomy. Every receptor here comes from a man aged 55 to 70 with renal cell carcinoma.

This clone was counted between two and nine times. V usage is TRBV29-1 and J usage is TRBJ1-1, with 11 bases matching TRBD1. Losses at the gene ends were 7 bases for V and 4 bases for J; bases not matched to a gene: 2. The CDR3 runs to 12 residues. Germline V lookup: CDR1 SQVTM, CDR2 ANQGSEA. Here the CDR3 DNA reads TGCAGCGGGGGGACAGGGGGCACTGAAGCTTTCTTT. It translates to CSGGTGGTEAFF.

This chain connects TRBV27 to TRBJ2-2; 7 bases fit TRBD1. Germline CDR1 reads MNHEY; CDR2 reads SMNVEV (reference sequence). The V segment lost 7 bases and the J segment 1 base; nucleotides outside the gene matches: 6. This CDR3 is built from 15 residues. For the CDR3, the DNA is TGTGCCAGCAAAAAGGGGGCGGTGAACACCGGGGAGCTGTTTTTT. Translation: CASKKGAVNTGELFF.

The J gene is TRBJ2-1, the V gene TRBV4-3; 9 nucleotides line up with TRBD1. CDR1 and CDR2 (germline): LGHNA, YSLEER. The CDR3 consists of 15 residues. The V and J ends lost 4 bases and 8 bases, in that order; junction bases with no gene match: 9. The CDR3 sequence: CASSRTGDIIDEQFF. For the CDR3, the DNA is TGCGCCAGCAGCCGGACAGGGGACATCATCGATGAGCAGTTCTTC.

J is TRBJ2-7 and V is TRBV23-1; D ambiguous. TRBV23-1 is designated an ORF whose function remains uncertain. The CDR3 is 14 residues long. Trimming cost V 4 bases and J 6 bases, with 16 bases left between them. CDR3 DNA: TGCGCCAGCAGTCCCATACGTACGATGGTCGAGCAGTACTTC. Protein: CASSPIRTMVEQYF.

This clone was detected ten times or more. The sample has other DNA sequences that encode this CDR3 too. The chain uses TRBV30 and TRBJ1-1; D is ambiguous. V was clipped by 1 base and J by 1 base, with 4 bases between them. This CDR3 comprises 12 residues. The germline gives CDR1 GTSNPN, CDR2 SVGIG (reference sequence). DNA of the CDR3: TGTGCCTGGAGTGATGGGAACACTGAAGCTTTCTTT. Translated: CAWSDGNTEAFF. The full variable domain, its missing parts supplied by reference TRBV30 and TRBJ1-1, is SQTIHQWPATLVQPVGSPLSLECTVEGTSNPNLYWYRQAAGRGLQLLFYSVGIGQISSEVPQNLSASRPQDRQFILSSKKLLLSDSGFYLCAWSDGNTEAFFGQGTRLTVV.

This clone was recorded once. The DNA for the CDR3 is TGCGCCAGCAGCTTTCCAGGGAGTCACAATGAGCAGTTCTTC. Amino acid sequence: CASSFPGSHNEQFF. The gene calls are TRBV5-1 and TRBJ2-1; D tentatively reads TRBD1 or TRBD2 (5 bases each). The CDR3 consists of 14 residues. CDR1 is SGHRS, CDR2 YFSETQ, per germline. The ends were cut back, 2 bases at V and 5 bases at J, with 11 bases in the middle.

The gene calls are TRBV9 and TRBJ2-1; 11 nucleotides line up with TRBD2. J was trimmed by 4 bases and V by 4 bases; bases with no gene match: 4. The CDR3 is 15 amino acids. Germline values: CDR1 SGDLS, CDR2 YYNGEE. The CDR3 protein is CASSTSGGPYNEQFF. CDR3 sequence (DNA): TGTGCCAGCAGCACTAGCGGGGGACCTTACAATGAGCAGTTCTTC. Together with reference TRBV9 and TRBJ2-1, the CDR3 gives the full variable domain: DSGVTQTPKHLITATGQRVTLRCSPRSGDLSVYWYQQSLDQGLQFLIQYYNGEERAKGNILERFSAQQFPDLHSELNLSSLELGDSALYFCASSTSGGPYNEQFFGPGTRLTVL.